The 11 T cell receptor beta chains given below trace back to one sample, sequenced in a study of shared clonotypes between healthy human individuals. TCRdb's copy holds only in-frame clones and misses some; the assay was immunoSEQ multiplex PCR. The sample yields roughly 700,000 clones, approximately 79% seen once. Sequenced: memory CD4+ T cells sorted from blood. Subset specified: CD45RA-negative fraction. The receptors originated from a woman aged 25 to 45 in good health.

The table lists this clone with a few counts. This chain connects TRBV5-5 to TRBJ1-5; D is possibly TRBD1 (5 bases). V gave up 0 bases and J gave up 4 bases, with 14 bases separating them. This CDR3 spans 16 amino acids. Germline V lookup: CDR1 SGHKS, CDR2 YYEKEE (reference sequence). The CDR3 loop is CASSLGGSALNQPQHF. CDR3 in DNA: TGTGCCAGCAGCTTGGGGGGGTCAGCGTTGAATCAGCCCCAGCATTTT.

The chain employs TRBV14 and TRBJ1-1; a possible D gene is TRBD1 (6 bases). In germline, CDR1 is SGHDN, CDR2 FVKESK. This CDR3 spans 15 amino acids. The V and J ends lost 1 base and 0 bases respectively, with 9 bases between them. The CDR3 sequence: CASSQVQGLNTEAFF. CDR3 nucleotides: TGTGCCAGCAGCCAAGTTCAGGGGCTGAACACTGAAGCTTTCTTT.

The J gene is TRBJ1-2, the V gene TRBV25-1; D not resolved. The CDR3 is 14 amino acids. The V gene lost 3 bases and the J gene lost 7 bases, with 15 bases spanning the gap. The germline gives CDR1 MGHDK, CDR2 SYGVNS. Here the CDR3 reads CASSEAIGGFGYTF. The CDR3 DNA follows: TGTGCCAGCAGTGAGGCAATCGGAGGTTTTGGCTACACCTTC.

The chain couples TRBV10-3 to TRBJ2-7; TRBD2 matches at 8 bases. The V gene end was trimmed by 2 bases and the J gene end by 0 bases; junction bases not matched to a gene: 9. Per the germline V gene, CDR1 is ENHRY and CDR2 is SYGVKD. CDR3 length equals 17 residues. For the CDR3, the DNA is TGTGCCATCAGTGAGCCTCGCCGAAGCGGGAGCTCCTACGAGCAGTACTTC. It codes for CAISEPRRSGSSYEQYF.

The V and J genes are TRBV5-5 and TRBJ2-7; 10 nucleotides align to TRBD2. With V trimmed by 2 bases and J by 1 base, 3 bases remained unmatched. The CDR3 contains 15 residues. CDR1 and CDR2 (germline): SGHKS, YYEKEE (reference sequence). CDR3 loop: CASSFTLAGSYEQYF. The CDR3 DNA reads as TGTGCCAGCAGCTTCACACTAGCGGGGTCCTACGAGCAGTACTTC.

This chain connects TRBV19 to TRBJ1-2, with 7 bases identical to TRBD1. Germline V lookup: CDR1 LNHDA, CDR2 SQIVND (reference sequence). J lost 1 base, V lost 5 bases, and 7 bases had no gene match. The CDR3 loop spans 15 amino acids. CDR3 region: CASSAVQGFNYGYTF. The CDR3 DNA sequence: TGTGCCAGTAGTGCCGTACAGGGGTTTAACTATGGCTACACCTTC. The entire variable domain, with the rest obtained from reference TRBV19 and TRBJ1-2, is as follows: DGGITQSPKYLFRKEGQNVTLSCEQNLNHDAMYWYRQDPGQGLRLIYYSQIVNDFQKGDIAEGYSVSREKKESFPLTVTSAQKNPTAFYLCASSAVQGFNYGYTFGSGTRLTVV.

The chain carries TRBV28 and TRBJ2-1; 11 nucleotides align to TRBD2. Per germline, CDR1 MDHEN and CDR2 SYDVKM. The V and J ends lost 5 bases and 8 bases, in that order; junction bases with no gene match: 5. The CDR3 runs 14 residues. As DNA, the CDR3 is TGTGCCAGCAGTGTAGCGGGAGGGCGGGATGAGCAGTTCTTC. This gives the protein CASSVAGGRDEQFF.

This clone has only a few counts. For the CDR3, the DNA is TGTGCCAGCAGTGAAGATAAACTAGTCGGGGTTCAAGAGACCCAGTACTTC. Its protein product is CASSEDKLVGVQETQYF. J is TRBJ2-5 and V is TRBV6-1; tentatively, D is TRBD2 (5 bases). Germline loops: CDR1 MNHNS, CDR2 SASEGT. This CDR3 region has 17 residues. V was cut by 1 base and J by 2 bases, with 17 bases left in between.

The chain recombines TRBV5-1 with TRBJ2-1; 8 bases map to TRBD1. CDR1 SGHRS and CDR2 YFSETQ come from the germline V gene. The CDR3 runs to 16 residues. The J segment lost 0 bases and the V segment lost 5 bases, leaving 7 bases of the junction unmatched. CDR3 DNA sequence: TGCGCCAGCAGAGCAGGGGGCGCGGGCTCCTACAATGAGCAGTTCTTC. This codes for CASRAGGAGSYNEQFF.

The rearrangement joins TRBV6-1 to TRBJ1-2, with TRBD1 as a possible D gene (5 bases). The germline V and J ends were trimmed by 0 bases and 3 bases, with 14 bases remaining between them. The CDR3 covers 16 residues. Germline CDR1 reads MNHNS; CDR2 reads SASEGT. CDR3 sequence: CASSEAPKGRHYGYTF. The DNA of the CDR3 is TGTGCCAGCAGTGAAGCGCCAAAGGGGCGTCACTATGGCTACACCTTC.

The CDR3 loop reads CASSWDHYEQYF. CDR3 nucleotide sequence: TGTGCCAGCAGCTGGGACCACTACGAGCAGTACTTC. The gene calls are TRBV7-9 and TRBJ2-7; either TRBD1 or TRBD2 may supply D (5 bases each). This CDR3 spans 12 amino acids. The V gene's germline CDR1 is SEHNR and CDR2 FQNEAQ (reference sequence). With 4 bases removed from V and 3 bases from J, the gap between germline ends came to 7 bases.